This T cell receptor (beta chain) was observed in a study of blood T cells in healthy people across ages. A J-beta primer mix and a sample-barcoded 5' primer were used in a second PCR of roughly 6 to 12 cycles. One entry per CDR3 protein results from TCRdb running MiXCR on the 5' RACE reads. The table has about 970,000 distinct CDR3 sequences, about 51% seen once; the top ten hold about a fifth. This clonotype has more than one count but fewer than ten. The CDR3 runs 16 residues. Sequencing was carried out using blood. The rearrangement links TRBV21-1 to TRBJ2-3; the DNA was not compared with TRBD1, the D call given in the table. TRBV21-1 is marked as a pseudogene. The source is a woman in her sixties or seventies in good health. CDR3 amino acids: CASSGQTGTFTDTQYF. In DNA form, the CDR3 reads TGTGCCAGCAGCGGTCAGACAGGGACCTTCACAGATACGCAGTATTTT.